This TCR beta chain was sequenced in a study of blood T cell repertoires in COVID-19. Trimming shortened V by 5 bases and J by 3 bases, and 14 bases separated the two germline ends. Germline CDR1 and CDR2: LNHDA and SQIVND (reference sequence). CDR3 size: 15 residues. The repertoire was sequenced with immunoSEQ multiplex PCR; TCRdb's copy has only in-frame clones and lacks some. The sample holds 62,000 or so clones, approximately 88% seen once. The V gene is TRBV19, the J gene TRBJ2-1; perhaps TRBD2 as D (6 bases). Sequencing input: peripheral blood. This clonotype was sampled from a human donor in a cohort sampled during active COVID-19. In DNA form, the CDR3 reads TGTGCCAGTAGTCCGGGCCCGGGAGTCTACAATGAGCAGTTCTTC. Its protein is CASSPGPGVYNEQFF.